This T cell receptor (beta chain) was captured by sequencing in a study of OX40 agonist ivuxolimab in advanced cancers. This table comes from immunoSEQ multiplex PCR, and its TCRdb copy is limited to in-frame clones, with some not included. The profile shows approximately 100,000 clones, under 85% of them singletons. Patients were excluded for autoimmune disease history or systemic immunosuppression. Germline loops: CDR1 SGHTS, CDR2 YDEGEE. Trimming took off 4 bases at V and 4 bases at J, with 15 bases between the two ends. This CDR3 contains 15 residues. This sequence joins TRBV5-8 and TRBJ1-3, with D uncertain. The receptor comes from an adult with an advanced solid tumor such as melanoma, head and neck, liver or kidney cancer. The starting material was CD4+ or CD8+ T cells sorted from blood, obtained in a trial of the OX40 agonist ivuxolimab. The CDR3 sequence: CASSRALVAGNTIYF. The CDR3 DNA sequence: TGTGCCAGCAGCCGCGCCCTGGTCGCGGGAAACACCATATATTTT.